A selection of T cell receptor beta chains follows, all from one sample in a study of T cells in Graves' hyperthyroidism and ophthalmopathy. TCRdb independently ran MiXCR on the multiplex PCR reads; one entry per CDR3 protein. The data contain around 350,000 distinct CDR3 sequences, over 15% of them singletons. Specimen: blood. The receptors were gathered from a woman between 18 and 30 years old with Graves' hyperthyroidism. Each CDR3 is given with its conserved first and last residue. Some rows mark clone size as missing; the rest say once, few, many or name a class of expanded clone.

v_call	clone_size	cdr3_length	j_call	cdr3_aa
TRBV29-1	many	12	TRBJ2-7	CSVVGAAYEQYF
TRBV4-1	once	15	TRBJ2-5	CASSQAGTIKETQYF
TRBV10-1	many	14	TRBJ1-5	CASSDGRGNQPQHF
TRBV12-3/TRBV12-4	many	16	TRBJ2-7	CASSLGLQQGTYEQYF
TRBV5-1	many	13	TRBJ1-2	CASSTGGVYGYTF
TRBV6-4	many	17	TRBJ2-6	CASRPPTGYSGANVLTF
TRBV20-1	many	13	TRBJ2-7	CSAPTPDRLEQYF
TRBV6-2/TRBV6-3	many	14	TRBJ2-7	CASRDSRGRYEQYF
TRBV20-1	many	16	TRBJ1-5	CSARESARPRIQPQHF
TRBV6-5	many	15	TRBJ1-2	CASSYDSNPTYGYTF
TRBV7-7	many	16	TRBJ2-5	CASSSSGTGGRGTQYF
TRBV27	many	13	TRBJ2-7	CASSLPGSREQYF
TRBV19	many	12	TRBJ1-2	CASSHRNYGYTF
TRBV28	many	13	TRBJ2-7	CASSLSGDGEQYF
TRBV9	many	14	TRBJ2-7	CASSERANSYEQYF
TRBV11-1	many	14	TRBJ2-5	CASSLEMALETQYF
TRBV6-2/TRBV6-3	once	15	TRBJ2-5	CASTGGGKFQETQYF
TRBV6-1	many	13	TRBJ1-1	CASSGHPNTEAFF
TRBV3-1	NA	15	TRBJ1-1	CASSPSVGRNTEAFF
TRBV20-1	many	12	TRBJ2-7	CSAKAGAYEQYF
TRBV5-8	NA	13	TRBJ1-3	CASATASGNTIYF
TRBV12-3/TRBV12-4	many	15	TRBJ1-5	CASSRREDLILAQHF
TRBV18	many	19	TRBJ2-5	CASSAIWGFGAASEETQYF
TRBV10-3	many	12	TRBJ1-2	CAISAPSGGYTF
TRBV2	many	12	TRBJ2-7	CASQTDSYEQYF
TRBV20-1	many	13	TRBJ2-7	CSARGVYSYEQYF